The table lists the clone carrying this T cell receptor beta chain with a few counts. Antigen unknown. Built from TCR beta cDNA, the libraries had unique molecular identifiers in them. TCRdb reprocessed the PCR reads via MiXCR and lists one record per CDR3 protein. The sample records around 440,000 distinct CDR3 sequences, less than 45% being singletons. CDR3 length equals 14 residues. Germline V gene sequence: CDR1 MDHEN, CDR2 SYDVKM. With 7 bases removed from V and 7 bases from J, the gap between germline ends came to 18 bases. This sample is drawn from a study of post-analysis software for immune sequencing data. General study points: The study found significantly lower normalized Chao1 diversity in multiple sclerosis patients than in controls. Pronounced co-clustering by F measure was evident among identically batched samples. The study found TRBV5-6, TRBV5-1 and TRBV20-1 among five or six TRBV segments more frequent in patients than controls.

The clonotype was recovered from a girl aged 5-17 years with multiple sclerosis. V is TRBV28 and J is TRBJ2-3, with a tentative D call TRBD1 (6 bases). Sequenced material: blood. In DNA, the CDR3 is TGTGCCAGCACCGGACAGCCGAGCTCATATACGCAGTATTTT. Its translation is CASTGQPSSYTQYF.